This T cell receptor beta chain came from a study of control samples from healthy donors and cancer patients (dated by TCRdb to 2020 to 2022). The CDR3, cysteine through phenylalanine, is 13 amino acids long. Only the CDR3 DNA is retained, 39 bases long and in frame from the first base. As encoded in the germline V gene (reference sequence), CDR1 is SGHNT while CDR2 is YYREEE. The V end loses 1 base and the J end loses 7 bases, and a stretch of 11 bases separates them. Receptors were amplified or captured by the immunoSEQ multiplex PCR assay. In its TCRdb copy, this immuneACCESS table keeps in-frame sequences only and misses some clones. Where compared with another copy, unresolved V genes explain less than half of these, and the others have no known cause. This sample comprises 250,000 to 300,000 clones, about four fifths of them detected only once. 13% of the sample lies in the top ten. Of note for this clone: Its recognized antigen is unknown. Qualities for individual bases were not recorded, and no much larger clone is one base off.

The sample consisted of PBMCs. The rearranged chain carries TRBV5-4 and TRBJ1-2, with no confidently assigned D gene. This clonotype was obtained from a woman aged 55-70 years with lung cancer. The CDR3 reads CASSLWGGGGYTF. The nucleotide sequence is given as TGTGCCAGCAGCTTGTGGGGAGGAGGTGGCTACACCTTC.